The present entry profiles one T cell receptor (beta chain) with its context. Its specificity is unknown. Time point: baseline pretreatment blood. Treatment reported: 15 Gy SBRT to primary tumor, nephrectomy 4 weeks later. These data belong to a study of radiation and T cells in renal cell carcinoma. Overall study findings and caveats: From baseline, blood top tumor clonotypes peaked at 2 weeks post-radiation.

Assay used: immunoSEQ multiplex PCR; TCRdb lists only in-frame clones, some missing. This sample has 130,000 or so clones; roughly 85% occur once, and the top ten carry approximately 22%. The CDR3 runs to 15 residues. This material consisted of blood, taken from a patient whose treatment included radiotherapy and nephrectomy. The sequence was obtained from a woman between 45 and 65 years old with renal cell carcinoma. The chain is built from TRBV21-1 and TRBJ2-7. TRBV21-1 is a pseudogene locus. CDR3 nucleotides: TGTGCCAGCAGCAAAGCCGGGCGGAACTCCTACGAGCAGTACTTC. Translated: CASSKAGRNSYEQYF.